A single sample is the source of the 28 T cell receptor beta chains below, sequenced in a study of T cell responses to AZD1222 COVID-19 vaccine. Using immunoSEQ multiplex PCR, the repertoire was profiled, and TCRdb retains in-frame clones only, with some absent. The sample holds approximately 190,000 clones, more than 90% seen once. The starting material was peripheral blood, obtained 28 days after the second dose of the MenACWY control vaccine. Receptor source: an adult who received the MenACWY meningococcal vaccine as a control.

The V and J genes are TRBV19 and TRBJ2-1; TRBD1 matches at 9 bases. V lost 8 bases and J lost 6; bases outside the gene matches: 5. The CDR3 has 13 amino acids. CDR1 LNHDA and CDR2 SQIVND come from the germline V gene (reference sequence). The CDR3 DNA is TGTGCCAGTGTTGGGACAGGGTCCAATGAGCAGTTCTTC. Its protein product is CASVGTGSNEQFF.

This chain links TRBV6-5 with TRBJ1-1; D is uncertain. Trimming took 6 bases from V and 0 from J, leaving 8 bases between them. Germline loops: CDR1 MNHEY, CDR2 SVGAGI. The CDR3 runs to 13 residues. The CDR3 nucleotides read TGTGCCAGCAGCATCTCCATGAACACTGAAGCTTTCTTT. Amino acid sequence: CASSISMNTEAFF.

This CDR3 is CASSPLDRAQETQYF. The CDR3 bases are TGTGCCAGCAGTCCACTGGACAGGGCCCAAGAGACCCAGTACTTC. The rearrangement uses TRBV6-2 or TRBV6-3 and TRBJ2-5, with 8 bases that match TRBD1. The CDR3 contains 15 residues. Per the germline V gene, CDR1 is MNHEY and CDR2 is SVGEGT. Losses at the gene ends were 5 bases for V and 1 base for J; bases not matched to a gene: 6.

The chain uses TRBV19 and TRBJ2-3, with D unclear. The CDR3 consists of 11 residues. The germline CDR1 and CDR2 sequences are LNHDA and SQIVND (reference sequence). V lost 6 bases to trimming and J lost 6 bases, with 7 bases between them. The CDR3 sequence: CASRLLDTQYF. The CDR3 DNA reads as TGTGCCAGTAGGCTTTTGGATACGCAGTATTTT.

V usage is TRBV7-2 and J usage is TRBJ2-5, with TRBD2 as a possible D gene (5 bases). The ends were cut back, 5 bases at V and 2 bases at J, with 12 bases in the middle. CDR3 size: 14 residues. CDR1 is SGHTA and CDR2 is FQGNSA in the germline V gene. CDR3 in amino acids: CASSTLDGQETQYF. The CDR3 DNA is TGTGCCAGCAGCACACTAGACGGGCAAGAGACCCAGTACTTC.

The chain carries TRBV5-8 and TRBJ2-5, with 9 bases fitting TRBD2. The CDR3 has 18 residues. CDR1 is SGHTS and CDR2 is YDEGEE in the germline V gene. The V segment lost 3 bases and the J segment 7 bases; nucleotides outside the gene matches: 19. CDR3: CASSWGKGLAGLKGTQYF. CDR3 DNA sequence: TGTGCCAGCAGCTGGGGGAAGGGGCTAGCGGGACTGAAGGGGACCCAGTACTTC.

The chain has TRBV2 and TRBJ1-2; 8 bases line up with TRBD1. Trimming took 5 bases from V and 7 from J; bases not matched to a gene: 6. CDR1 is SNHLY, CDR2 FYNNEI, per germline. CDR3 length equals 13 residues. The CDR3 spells CASSLDRDRGYTF. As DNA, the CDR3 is TGTGCCAGCAGTCTGGACAGGGACCGTGGCTACACCTTC.

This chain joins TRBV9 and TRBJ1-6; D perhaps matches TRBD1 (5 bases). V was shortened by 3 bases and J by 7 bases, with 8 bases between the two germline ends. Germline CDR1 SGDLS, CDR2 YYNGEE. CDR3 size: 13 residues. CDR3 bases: TGTGCCAGCAGCGCCGACAGCAATTCACCCCTCCACTTT. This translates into CASSADSNSPLHF. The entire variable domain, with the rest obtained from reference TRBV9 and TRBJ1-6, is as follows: DSGVTQTPKHLITATGQRVTLRCSPRSGDLSVYWYQQSLDQGLQFLIQYYNGEERAKGNILERFSAQQFPDLHSELNLSSLELGDSALYFCASSADSNSPLHFGNGTRLTVT.

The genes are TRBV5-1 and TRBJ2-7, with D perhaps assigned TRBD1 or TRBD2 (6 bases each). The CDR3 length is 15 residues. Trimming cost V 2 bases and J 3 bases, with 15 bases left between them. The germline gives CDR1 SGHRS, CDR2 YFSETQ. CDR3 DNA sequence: TGCGCCAGCAGCTTATCGGGGGCGCGGGACTACGAGCAGTACTTC. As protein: CASSLSGARDYEQYF. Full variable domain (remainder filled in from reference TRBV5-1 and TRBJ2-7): KAGVTQTPRYLIKTRGQQVTLSCSPISGHRSVSWYQQTPGQGLQFLFEYFSETQRNKGNFPGRFSGRQFSNSRSEMNVSTLELGDSALYLCASSLSGARDYEQYFGPGTRLTVT.

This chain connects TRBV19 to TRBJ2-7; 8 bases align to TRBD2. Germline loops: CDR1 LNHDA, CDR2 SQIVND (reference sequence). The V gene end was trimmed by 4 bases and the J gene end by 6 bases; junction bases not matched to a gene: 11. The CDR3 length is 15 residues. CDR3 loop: CASSSPPAGVVEQYF. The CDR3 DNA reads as TGTGCCAGTAGTAGCCCCCCAGCGGGAGTTGTCGAGCAGTACTTC.

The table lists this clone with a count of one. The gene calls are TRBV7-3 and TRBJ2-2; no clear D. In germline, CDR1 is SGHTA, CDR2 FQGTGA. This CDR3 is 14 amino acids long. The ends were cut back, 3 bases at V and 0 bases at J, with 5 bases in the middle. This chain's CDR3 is CASSFSTNTGELFF. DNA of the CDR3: TGTGCCAGCAGCTTTAGTACGAACACCGGGGAGCTGTTTTTT. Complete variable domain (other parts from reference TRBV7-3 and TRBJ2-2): GAGVSQTPSNKVTEKGKYVELRCDPISGHTALYWYRQSLGQGPEFLIYFQGTGAADDSGLPNDRFFAVRPEGSVSTLKIQRTERGDSAVYLCASSFSTNTGELFFGEGSRLTVL.

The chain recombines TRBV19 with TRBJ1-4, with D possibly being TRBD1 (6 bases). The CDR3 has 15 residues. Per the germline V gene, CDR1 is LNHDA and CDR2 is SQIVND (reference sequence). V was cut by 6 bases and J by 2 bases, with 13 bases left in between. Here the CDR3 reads CASRTNRVTNEKLFF. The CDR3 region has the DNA TGTGCCAGTAGGACTAACAGGGTTACTAATGAAAAACTGTTTTTT.

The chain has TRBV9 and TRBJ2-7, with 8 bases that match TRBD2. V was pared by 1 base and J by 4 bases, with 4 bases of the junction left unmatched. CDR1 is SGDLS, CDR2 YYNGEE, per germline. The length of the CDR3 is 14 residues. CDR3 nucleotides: TGTGCCAGCAGCGTAAGCGGGAGATCTTACGAGCAGTACTTC. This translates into CASSVSGRSYEQYF.

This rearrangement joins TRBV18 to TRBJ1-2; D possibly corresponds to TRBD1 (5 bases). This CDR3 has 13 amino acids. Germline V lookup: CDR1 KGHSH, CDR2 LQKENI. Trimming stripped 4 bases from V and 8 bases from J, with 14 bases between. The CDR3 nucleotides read TGTGCCAGCTCACGGGGCAGGGACGAGGGCTACACCTTC. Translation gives CASSRGRDEGYTF.

CDR3: CASSLAPLAGVLGETQYF. The CDR3 region has the DNA TGTGCCAGCAGCTTAGCACCTTTAGCGGGAGTTTTAGGCGAGACCCAGTACTTC. This sequence joins TRBV7-9 and TRBJ2-5, with 9 positions matching TRBD2. Germline CDR1 reads SEHNR; CDR2 reads FQNEAQ (reference sequence). CDR3 size: 18 residues. V shed 0 bases, J shed 5 bases, and the junction held 13 bases outside the gene matches. Supplemented by reference TRBV7-9 and TRBJ2-5, the full variable domain reads DTGVSQNPRHKITKRGQNVTFRCDPISEHNRLYWYRQTLGQGPEFLTYFQNEAQLEKSRLLSDRFSAERPKGSFSTLEIQRTEQGDSAMYLCASSLAPLAGVLGETQYFGPGTRLLVL.

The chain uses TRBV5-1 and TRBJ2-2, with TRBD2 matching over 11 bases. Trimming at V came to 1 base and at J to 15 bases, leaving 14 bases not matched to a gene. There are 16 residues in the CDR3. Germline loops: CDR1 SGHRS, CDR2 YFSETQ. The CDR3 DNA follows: TGCGCCAGCAGCTTGTCTAGCGGGAGGACCGGGGAGACCATGTTTTTT. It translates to CASSLSSGRTGETMFF. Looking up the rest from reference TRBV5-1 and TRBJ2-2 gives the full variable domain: KAGVTQTPRYLIKTRGQQVTLSCSPISGHRSVSWYQQTPGQGLQFLFEYFSETQRNKGNFPGRFSGRQFSNSRSEMNVSTLELGDSALYLCASSLSSGRTGETMFFGEGSRLTVL.

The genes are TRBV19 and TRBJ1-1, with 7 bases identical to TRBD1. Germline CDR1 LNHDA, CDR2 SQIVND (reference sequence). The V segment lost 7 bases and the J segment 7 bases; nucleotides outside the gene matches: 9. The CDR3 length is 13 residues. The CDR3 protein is CASNPQGLGEAFF. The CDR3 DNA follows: TGTGCCAGTAACCCACAGGGGCTCGGTGAAGCTTTCTTT.

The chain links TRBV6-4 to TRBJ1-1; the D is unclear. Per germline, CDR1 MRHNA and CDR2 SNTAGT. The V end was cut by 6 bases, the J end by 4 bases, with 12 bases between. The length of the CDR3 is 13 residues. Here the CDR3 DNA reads TGTGCCAGCAGCCGGACGCCAGGCACTGAAGCTTTCTTT. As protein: CASSRTPGTEAFF.

The CDR3 sequence: CASSVSGIRTDTQYF. The CDR3 nucleotides are TGCGCCAGCAGCGTTAGCGGGATCCGCACAGATACGCAGTATTTT. The chain uses TRBV5-1 and TRBJ2-3; 8 nucleotides align to TRBD2. The CDR3 extends over 15 amino acids. Trimming cost V 4 bases and J 1 base; bases outside gene matches: 5. Germline values: CDR1 SGHRS, CDR2 YFSETQ.

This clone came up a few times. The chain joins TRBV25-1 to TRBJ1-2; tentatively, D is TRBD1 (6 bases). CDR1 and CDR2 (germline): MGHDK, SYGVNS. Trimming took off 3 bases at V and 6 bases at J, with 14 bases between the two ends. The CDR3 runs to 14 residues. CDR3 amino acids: CASSDRQDLDGYTF. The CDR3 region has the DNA TGTGCCAGCAGTGACCGACAGGACCTTGATGGCTACACCTTC.

DNA for the CDR3: TGTGCCAGCAGCTCCAACTCTGGGGCCAACGTCCTGACTTTC. The encoded protein is CASSSNSGANVLTF. V usage is TRBV7-3 and J usage is TRBJ2-6; no firm D call. The CDR3 has 14 amino acids. Germline V gene sequence: CDR1 SGHTA, CDR2 FQGTGA. The V gene lost 4 bases and the J gene lost 0 bases, with 4 bases spanning the gap. Drawing the rest from reference TRBV7-3 and TRBJ2-6, the complete variable domain is GAGVSQTPSNKVTEKGKYVELRCDPISGHTALYWYRQSLGQGPEFLIYFQGTGAADDSGLPNDRFFAVRPEGSVSTLKIQRTERGDSAVYLCASSSNSGANVLTFGAGSRLTVL.

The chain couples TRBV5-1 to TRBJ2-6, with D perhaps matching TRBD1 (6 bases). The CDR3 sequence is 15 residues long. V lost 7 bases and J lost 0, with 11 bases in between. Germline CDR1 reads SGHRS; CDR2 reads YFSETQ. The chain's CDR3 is CASGPRGSGANVLTF. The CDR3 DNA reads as TGCGCCAGCGGACCCAGGGGCTCTGGGGCCAACGTCCTGACTTTC.

In DNA, the CDR3 is TGTGCCAGCAGCAATACAGTTAACTCTGGAAACACCATATATTTT. Protein: CASSNTVNSGNTIYF. The chain couples TRBV7-2 to TRBJ1-3, with D uncertain. Trimming removed 5 bases at V and 0 bases at J, with 11 bases between. From germline, CDR1 is SGHTA and CDR2 FQGNSA. The CDR3 spans 15 residues. Full variable domain (missing parts from reference TRBV7-2 and TRBJ1-3): GAGVSQSPSNKVTEKGKDVELRCDPISGHTALYWYRQSLGQGLEFLIYFQGNSAPDKSGLPSDRFSAERTGGSVSTLTIQRTQQEDSAVYLCASSNTVNSGNTIYFGEGSWLTVV.

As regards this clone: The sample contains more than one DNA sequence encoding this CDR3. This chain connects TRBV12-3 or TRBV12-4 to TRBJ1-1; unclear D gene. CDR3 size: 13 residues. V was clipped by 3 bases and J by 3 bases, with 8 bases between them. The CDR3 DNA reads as TGTGCCAGCAGTTTGGGCGGGGACACTGAAGCTTTCTTT. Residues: CASSLGGDTEAFF.

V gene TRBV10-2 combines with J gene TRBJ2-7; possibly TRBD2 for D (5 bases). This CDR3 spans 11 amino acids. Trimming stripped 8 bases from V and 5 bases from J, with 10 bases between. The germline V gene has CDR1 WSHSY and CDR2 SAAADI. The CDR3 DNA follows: TGCGCCAGCGCGGAGAGGGACGAGCAGTACTTC. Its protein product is CASAERDEQYF.

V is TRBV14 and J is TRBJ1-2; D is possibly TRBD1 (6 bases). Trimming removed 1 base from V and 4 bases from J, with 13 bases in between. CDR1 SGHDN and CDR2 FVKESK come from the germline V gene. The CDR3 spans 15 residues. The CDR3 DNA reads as TGTGCCAGCAGCCAAGTGGGGGGCGGTGCCTATGGCTACACCTTC. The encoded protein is CASSQVGGGAYGYTF.

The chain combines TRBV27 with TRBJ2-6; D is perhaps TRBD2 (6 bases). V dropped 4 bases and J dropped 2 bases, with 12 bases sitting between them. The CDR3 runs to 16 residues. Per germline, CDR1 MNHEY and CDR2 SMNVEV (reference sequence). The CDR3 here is CASSYGGNAGANVLTF. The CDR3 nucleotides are TGTGCCAGCAGTTACGGGGGTAATGCTGGGGCCAACGTCCTGACTTTC.

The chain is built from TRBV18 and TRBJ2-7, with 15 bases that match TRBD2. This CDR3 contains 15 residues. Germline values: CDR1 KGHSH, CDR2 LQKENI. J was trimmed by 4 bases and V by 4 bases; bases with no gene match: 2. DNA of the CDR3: TGTGCCAGCTCACTAGGGACTAGCGGGAGGTACGAGCAGTACTTC. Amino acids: CASSLGTSGRYEQYF. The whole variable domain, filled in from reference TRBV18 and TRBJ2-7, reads NAGVMQNPRHLVRRRGQEARLRCSPMKGHSHVYWYRQLPEEGLKFMVYLQKENIIDESGMPKERFSAEFPKEGPSILRIQQVVRGDSAAYFCASSLGTSGRYEQYFGPGTRLTVT.